A single sample is the source of the 4 T cell receptor beta chains below, sequenced in a study of blood T cell repertoires in COVID-19. Measured with immunoSEQ multiplex PCR; TCRdb has only the in-frame clones, and not every one. The sample lists approximately 240,000 clones; around four fifths were seen once. The source material was peripheral blood. Every receptor here comes from a man in his fifties or sixties with acute or convalescent COVID-19.

CDR3 DNA: TGTGCCTGGAGCCAAGGGGGCTTTAATTCACCCCTCCACTTT. It encodes CAWSQGGFNSPLHF. The gene calls are TRBV30 and TRBJ1-6; TRBD1 agrees at 7 bases. After removal of 3 bases from V and 6 bases from J, the junction contained 5 bases not matched to a gene. The CDR3 is made up of 14 amino acids. The V gene's germline CDR1 is GTSNPN and CDR2 SVGIG (reference sequence).

The rearrangement uses TRBV6-5 and TRBJ2-5; 7 bases are shared with TRBD1. J gave up 5 bases and V 6 bases, and 6 bases lay outside the gene matches. The CDR3 consists of 13 residues. Germline CDR1 reads MNHEY; CDR2 reads SVGAGI. The CDR3 reads CASRTTGSETQYF. For the CDR3, the DNA is TGTGCCAGCAGAACGACAGGGTCTGAGACCCAGTACTTC.

V and J are TRBV19 and TRBJ1-1; 8 positions match TRBD1. CDR1 and CDR2 (germline): LNHDA, SQIVND (reference sequence). Germline trimming cut 4 bases from V and 0 bases from J; bases unmatched to any gene: 4. CDR3 length: 15 amino acids. In DNA form, the CDR3 reads TGTGCCAGTAGTAAAGGACAGGGATTGAACACTGAAGCTTTCTTT. Its translation: CASSKGQGLNTEAFF. Using reference TRBV19 and TRBJ1-1 for the parts outside the CDR3, the full variable domain is DGGITQSPKYLFRKEGQNVTLSCEQNLNHDAMYWYRQDPGQGLRLIYYSQIVNDFQKGDIAEGYSVSREKKESFPLTVTSAQKNPTAFYLCASSKGQGLNTEAFFGQGTRLTVV.

For the CDR3, the DNA is TGCGCCAGCGCTAAACAGGGGGCGGACTACGACGAGCAGTACTTC. This encodes CASAKQGADYDEQYF. This chain uses TRBV5-1 with TRBJ2-7, with 9 nucleotides matching TRBD1. V shed 7 bases and J 5 bases; nucleotides not matched to a gene: 13. Germline V lookup: CDR1 SGHRS, CDR2 YFSETQ. CDR3 length: 15 residues.